Below are 10 T cell receptor beta chains sequenced from a single sample in a study of cytomegalovirus exposure and HLA in healthy donors. PCR involved 60 Vbeta and 13 Jbeta primers. TCRdb keeps only in-frame clones here, not all; method: immunoSEQ multiplex PCR. The table lists about 160,000 clones, 70% to 80% of them singletons, with 3.5% in the top ten. The specimen was PBMCs. The source is a human donor in good health.

The chain's CDR3 is CASSYGTGSRYEQYF. CDR3 nucleotide sequence: TGTGCCAGCAGCTATGGGACAGGGTCCCGCTACGAGCAGTACTTC. This chain connects TRBV7-6 to TRBJ2-7; 9 bases fit TRBD1. The CDR3 length is 15 residues. The germline gives CDR1 SGHVS, CDR2 FNYEAQ. Trimming at V came to 4 bases and at J to 3 bases, leaving 7 bases not matched to a gene.

The genes are TRBV11-2 and TRBJ1-1; 8 bases agree with TRBD1. Trimming at V came to 5 bases and at J to 0 bases, leaving 8 bases not matched to a gene. CDR3 length: 16 residues. The germline CDR1 and CDR2 sequences are SGHAT and FQNNGV. The CDR3 coding sequence is TGTGCCAGCAGCACGCCCGGGACAGGAATGAACACTGAAGCTTTCTTT. As protein: CASSTPGTGMNTEAFF.

This sequence joins TRBV18 and TRBJ1-4; D is unresolved. Looked up from germline, CDR1 is KGHSH and CDR2 is LQKENI. The V end lost 1 base, the J end lost 4 bases, and 22 bases lay between the germline ends. The CDR3 spans 19 residues. DNA of the CDR3: TGTGCCAGCTCACCACAACCGGCCGAATACCAGGCGCTTAATGAAAAACTGTTTTTT. This gives the protein CASSPQPAEYQALNEKLFF. Variable domain in full (rest from reference TRBV18 and TRBJ1-4): NAGVMQNPRHLVRRRGQEARLRCSPMKGHSHVYWYRQLPEEGLKFMVYLQKENIIDESGMPKERFSAEFPKEGPSILRIQQVVRGDSAAYFCASSPQPAEYQALNEKLFFGSGTQLSVL.

This sequence joins TRBV28 and TRBJ2-1; D is ambiguous. Trimming pared 2 bases from V and 4 bases from J, leaving 3 bases between. CDR1 MDHEN and CDR2 SYDVKM come from the germline V gene. The CDR3 contains 12 residues. CDR3 coding DNA: TGTGCCAGCAGTTTAACATACAATGAGCAGTTCTTC. Its protein product is CASSLTYNEQFF.

The chain couples TRBV10-3 to TRBJ2-1; TRBD1 matches at 8 bases. Germline V lookup: CDR1 ENHRY, CDR2 SYGVKD. The V gene end was trimmed by 10 bases and the J gene end by 0 bases; junction bases not matched to a gene: 8. The CDR3 runs to 15 residues. CDR3 nucleotide sequence: TGTGCCACCACCGACAGGGGTAGCTCCTACAATGAGCAGTTCTTC. Translation gives CATTDRGSSYNEQFF.

The gene calls are TRBV4-3 and TRBJ2-1; 9 bases fit TRBD2. After removal of 2 bases from V and 10 bases from J, the junction contained 3 bases not matched to a gene. The CDR3 contains 13 residues. Germline CDR1 LGHNA, CDR2 YSLEER. CDR3 in DNA: TGCGCCAGCAGCCAACTAGCGGGGAGAGAGCAGTTCTTC. Encoded protein: CASSQLAGREQFF.

J is TRBJ2-7 and V is TRBV7-9, with TRBD2 matching 8 bases. CDR1 SEHNR and CDR2 FQNEAQ come from the germline V gene (reference sequence). The CDR3 loop spans 12 amino acids. Trimming at V came to 5 bases and at J to 6 bases, leaving 3 bases not matched to a gene. In nucleotides, the CDR3 is TGTGCCAGCAGCCCAACTAGCGGCGAGCAGTACTTC. This translates into CASSPTSGEQYF.

V is TRBV18 and J is TRBJ2-5, with 12 bases lining up with TRBD2. The CDR3 runs 16 residues. The junction had 4 bases not matched to a gene; V was cut back by 3 bases and J by 2 bases. Germline V gene lookup returns CDR1 KGHSH and CDR2 LQKENI. The CDR3 loop reads CASSPLTSGGQETQYF. CDR3 coding DNA: TGTGCCAGCTCACCCCTGACTAGCGGGGGACAAGAGACCCAGTACTTC.

This rearrangement joins TRBV11-2 to TRBJ1-1; D is unclear. Trimming stripped 5 bases from V and 7 bases from J, with 11 bases between. CDR3 size: 12 residues. CDR1 SGHAT and CDR2 FQNNGV come from the germline V gene. The CDR3 sequence: CASSHDTLEAFF. The CDR3 DNA reads TGTGCCAGCAGCCACGACACACTTGAAGCTTTCTTT.

The V and J genes are TRBV5-5 and TRBJ2-5; the match to TRBD2 covers 9 bases. This CDR3 has 16 residues. J lost 0 bases, V lost 3 bases, and 6 bases had no gene match. Germline lookup yields CDR1 SGHKS and CDR2 YYEKEE (reference sequence). The CDR3 DNA follows: TGTGCCAGCAGCTCAGGACTAGCGCCGGACCAAGAGACCCAGTACTTC. This codes for CASSSGLAPDQETQYF.